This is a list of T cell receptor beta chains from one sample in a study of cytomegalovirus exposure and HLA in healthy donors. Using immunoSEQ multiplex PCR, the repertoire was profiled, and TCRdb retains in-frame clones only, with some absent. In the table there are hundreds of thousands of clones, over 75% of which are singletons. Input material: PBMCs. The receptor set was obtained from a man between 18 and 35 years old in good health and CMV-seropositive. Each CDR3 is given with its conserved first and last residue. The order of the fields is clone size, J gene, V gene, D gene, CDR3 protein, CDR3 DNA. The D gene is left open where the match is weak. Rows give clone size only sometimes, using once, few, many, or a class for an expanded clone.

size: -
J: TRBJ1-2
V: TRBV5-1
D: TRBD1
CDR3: CASSLVDRGTGYTF
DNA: TGCGCCAGCAGCTTGGTAGACAGGGGGACGGGCTACACCTTC

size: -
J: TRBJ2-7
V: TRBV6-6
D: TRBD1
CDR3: CASRPDRGLWYF
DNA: TGTGCCAGCAGGCCGGACAGGGGGCTATGGTACTTC

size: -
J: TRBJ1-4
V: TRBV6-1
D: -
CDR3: CASSETSSGGEKLFF
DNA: TGTGCCAGCAGTGAAACTTCGTCTGGGGGGGAAAAACTGTTTTTT

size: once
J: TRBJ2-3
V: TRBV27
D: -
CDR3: CASSLIPDHADTQYF
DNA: TGTGCCAGCAGTTTGATCCCAGATCACGCAGATACGCAGTATTTT

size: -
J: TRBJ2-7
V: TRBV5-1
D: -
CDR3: CASSLDPRGIYEQYF
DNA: TGCGCCAGCAGCTTGGATCCGAGGGGGATCTACGAGCAGTACTTC

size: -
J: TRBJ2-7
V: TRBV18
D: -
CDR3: CASSPRASGYEQYF
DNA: TGTGCCAGCTCACCGAGGGCCAGTGGATACGAGCAGTACTTC

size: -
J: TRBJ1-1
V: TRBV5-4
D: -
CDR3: CASSLVGAANTEAFF
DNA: TGTGCCAGCAGCTTGGTTGGAGCCGCGAACACTGAAGCTTTCTTT

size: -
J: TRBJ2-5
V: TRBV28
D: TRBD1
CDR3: CASNPGQAQETQYF
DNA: TGTGCCAGCAATCCGGGACAGGCACAAGAGACCCAGTACTTC

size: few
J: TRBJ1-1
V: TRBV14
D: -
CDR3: CASSQHRVEDTEAFF
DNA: TGTGCCAGCAGCCAACACAGGGTCGAGGACACTGAAGCTTTCTTT

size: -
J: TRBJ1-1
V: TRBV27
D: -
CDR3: CASSLSRNTEAFF
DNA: TGTGCCAGCAGTTTGTCCAGAAACACTGAAGCTTTCTTT